One sample yielded the 22 T cell receptor beta chains listed below, sequenced in a study of control samples from healthy donors and cancer patients (dated by TCRdb to 2018 to 2020). The library was obtained by the immunoSEQ multiplex PCR assay. Entries here come from immuneACCESS through TCRdb and include only in-frame sequences with V and J called. Some clones fail to appear in such tables; in the studies checked, an unresolved V gene covers under half of the shortfall, and the cause of the remainder is unknown. In this sample the table shows over 150,000 clones, 80% to 95% of which occur a single time. The ten most abundant clones make up about 2% of the sample. The sample consisted of blood. These receptors were taken from a woman between 40 and 50 years old in good health.

The J gene is TRBJ1-1, the V gene TRBV10-2; 7 bases agree with TRBD1. Germline values: CDR1 WSHSY, CDR2 SAAADI. Trimming at V came to 6 bases and at J to 6 bases, leaving 4 bases not matched to a gene. This CDR3 region has 12 residues. Here the CDR3 reads CASSRGTAEAFF. DNA for the CDR3: TGCGCCAGCAGCAGGGGGACCGCTGAAGCTTTCTTT.

The rearrangement uses TRBV7-9 and TRBJ2-3; tentatively, D is TRBD1 or TRBD2 (7 bases each). CDR1 and CDR2 (germline): SEHNR, FQNEAQ (reference sequence). The CDR3 runs 15 residues. V gave up 11 bases and J gave up 3 bases, with 21 bases separating them. This chain's CDR3 is CALDREGGLTDTQYF. CDR3 bases: TGTGCCCTAGACAGGGAGGGAGGGCTAACAGATACGCAGTATTTT.

V and J are TRBV10-2 and TRBJ2-3, with D perhaps matching TRBD2 (5 bases). The CDR3 totals 11 residues. V was pared by 10 bases and J by 7 bases, with 12 bases between. The germline CDR1 and CDR2 sequences are WSHSY and SAAADI. The CDR3 nucleotides are TGCGCCACCGGGAATGGGTATACGCAGTATTTT. This codes for CATGNGYTQYF.

This chain connects TRBV19 to TRBJ1-6, with D possibly matching TRBD1 (6 bases). Trimming removed 5 bases at V and 5 bases at J, with 13 bases between. The CDR3 totals 15 residues. Germline loops: CDR1 LNHDA, CDR2 SQIVND (reference sequence). The CDR3 loop is CASSWGHLNNSPLHF. The CDR3 nucleotides read TGTGCCAGTAGTTGGGGACACCTCAATAATTCACCCCTCCACTTT.

The chain carries TRBV14 and TRBJ2-1; 10 bases agree with TRBD2. This CDR3 has 17 residues. V shed 1 base, J shed 8 bases, and the junction held 11 bases outside the gene matches. CDR1 and CDR2 from the germline V gene are SGHDN and FVKESK. This chain's CDR3 is CASSQGGAAGGLDEQFF. The CDR3 DNA reads as TGTGCCAGCAGCCAAGGAGGAGCAGCGGGGGGGCTTGATGAGCAGTTCTTC.

The chain has TRBV25-1 and TRBJ2-5; D is undetermined. The CDR3 spans 12 residues. Deletions cut 4 bases from V and 4 bases from J, with 7 bases between. Germline-derived CDR1 and CDR2 are MGHDK and SYGVNS. CDR3 region: CASSGVSETQYF. The DNA for the CDR3 is TGTGCCAGCAGTGGCGTGTCAGAGACCCAGTACTTC.

The V call is TRBV28, the J call TRBJ1-2; maybe TRBD1 (5 bases). Trimming took 4 bases from V and 6 from J, leaving 15 bases between them. CDR3 size: 14 residues. The V gene's germline CDR1 is MDHEN and CDR2 SYDVKM. CDR3 DNA sequence: TGTGCCAGCAGTTCCCCGGGGGAAGCTCATGGCTACACCTTC. Protein product: CASSSPGEAHGYTF.

This clone was seen once. The chain links TRBV6-5 to TRBJ2-7; 8 bases align to TRBD1. In germline, CDR1 is MNHEY, CDR2 SVGAGI. The CDR3 consists of 13 residues. Losses at the gene ends were 5 bases for V and 5 bases for J; bases not matched to a gene: 5. CDR3: CASSSLQGDEQYF. The CDR3 nucleotides are TGTGCCAGCAGTAGTTTACAGGGGGACGAGCAGTACTTC.

V gene TRBV28 combines with J gene TRBJ1-3, with D tentatively TRBD1 (6 bases). This CDR3 region has 14 residues. V was pared by 6 bases and J by 0 bases, with 9 bases between. CDR1 MDHEN and CDR2 SYDVKM come from the germline V gene. This chain's CDR3 is CASSGTNSGNTIYF. The CDR3 DNA follows: TGTGCCAGCAGCGGGACAAACTCTGGAAACACCATATATTTT.

The rearrangement joins TRBV6-6 to TRBJ1-2, with D perhaps TRBD1 (5 bases). V was shortened by 6 bases and J by 5 bases, with 10 bases between the two germline ends. CDR1 is MNHNY and CDR2 is SVGAGI in the germline V gene (reference sequence). The CDR3 runs to 12 residues. This CDR3 reads CASSQQEYGYTF. In DNA form, the CDR3 reads TGTGCCAGCAGCCAACAGGAGTATGGCTACACCTTC.

This chain links TRBV7-9 with TRBJ2-5; no clear D gene. Germline V gene data show CDR1 as SEHNR and CDR2 as FQNEAQ (reference sequence). The CDR3 is 12 amino acids. Trimming removed 5 bases at V and 1 base at J, with 5 bases between. CDR3 sequence reads: CASSGLQETQYF. CDR3 DNA: TGTGCCAGCAGCGGCCTCCAAGAGACCCAGTACTTC.

The V and J genes are TRBV7-9 and TRBJ2-5, with D unclear. The germline gives CDR1 SEHNR, CDR2 FQNEAQ (reference sequence). The ends were cut back, 0 bases at V and 0 bases at J, with 5 bases in the middle. The CDR3 consists of 14 residues. CDR3 bases: TGTGCCAGCAGCTTAGCCGGATACCAAGAGACCCAGTACTTC. Protein: CASSLAGYQETQYF.

DNA for the CDR3: TGTGCCAGCAGCTCATTTTTAGGTGGGGGGAGGGAGACCCAGTACTTC. It encodes CASSSFLGGGRETQYF. V usage is TRBV11-2 and J usage is TRBJ2-5; a weak D match, TRBD2 (6 bases). Germline V gives CDR1 SGHAT, CDR2 FQNNGV. The ends were cut back, 4 bases at V and 5 bases at J, with 20 bases in the middle. This CDR3 is built from 16 residues. The full variable domain, its missing parts supplied by reference TRBV11-2 and TRBJ2-5, is EAGVAQSPRYKIIEKRQSVAFWCNPISGHATLYWYQQILGQGPKLLIQFQNNGVVDDSQLPKDRFSAERLKGVDSTLKIQPAKLEDSAVYLCASSSFLGGGRETQYFGPGTRLLVL.

This sequence joins TRBV19 and TRBJ2-1; possibly TRBD2 for D (6 bases). The CDR3 is made up of 14 amino acids. The V end was cut by 4 bases, the J end by 2 bases, with 9 bases between. Germline V gene data show CDR1 as LNHDA and CDR2 as SQIVND (reference sequence). The CDR3 protein is CASSTGGAYNEQFF. CDR3 nucleotide sequence: TGTGCCAGTAGTACTGGCGGGGCCTACAATGAGCAGTTCTTC.

The chain links TRBV5-4 to TRBJ2-7, with 11 bases that match TRBD2. Germline CDR1 reads SGHNT; CDR2 reads YYREEE (reference sequence). CDR3 size: 15 residues. J gave up 4 bases and V 4 bases, and 7 bases lay outside the gene matches. CDR3 amino acids: CASSRPGLADYEQYF. The CDR3 DNA reads TGTGCCAGCAGCCGCCCGGGACTAGCGGATTACGAGCAGTACTTC. Drawing the rest from reference TRBV5-4 and TRBJ2-7, the complete variable domain is ETGVTQSPTHLIKTRGQQVTLRCSSQSGHNTVSWYQQALGQGPQFIFQYYREEENGRGNFPPRFSGLQFPNYSSELNVNALELDDSALYLCASSRPGLADYEQYFGPGTRLTVT.

The J gene is TRBJ2-7, the V gene TRBV4-2, with D possibly TRBD1 on 5 matching bases. The germline CDR1 and CDR2 sequences are LGHNA and YNFKEQ. Trimming left V 2 bases short and J 4 bases short, with 21 bases between. This CDR3 has 17 residues. The CDR3 protein is CASSQPAQGDRGYEQYF. CDR3 DNA: TGTGCCAGCAGCCAACCTGCCCAGGGCGACCGCGGATACGAGCAGTACTTC.

V usage is TRBV28 and J usage is TRBJ2-7, with 9 bases lining up with TRBD1. Germline V lookup: CDR1 MDHEN, CDR2 SYDVKM. V was pared by 4 bases and J by 6 bases, with 16 bases of the junction left unmatched. The CDR3 length is 17 residues. The CDR3 here is CASSSLDPGQGLFEQYF. In DNA, the CDR3 is TGTGCCAGCAGTTCCCTAGACCCGGGACAGGGACTCTTCGAGCAGTACTTC.

This clone showed up just once. This chain uses TRBV6-5 with TRBJ1-1; D gene ambiguous. V was pared by 7 bases and J by 0 bases, with 15 bases between. The CDR3 runs 15 residues. Germline V CDR1 and CDR2: MNHEY, SVGAGI. CDR3 sequence reads: CASNQDNPMNTEAFF. The CDR3 DNA reads as TGTGCCAGCAACCAAGACAACCCGATGAACACTGAAGCTTTCTTT.

J is TRBJ2-7 and V is TRBV6-1, with TRBD2 identical over 9 bases. CDR1 and CDR2 (germline): MNHNS, SASEGT. The CDR3 runs to 15 residues. With 1 base clipped from V and 5 bases from J, the junction kept 6 bases outside the gene matches. CDR3: CASSEEKLAGDEQYF. CDR3 nucleotide sequence: TGTGCCAGCAGTGAAGAAAAACTAGCGGGTGACGAGCAGTACTTC.

The CDR3 DNA sequence: TGCGCCAGCAGCCAAGACAGAGATACGCAGTATTTT. It translates to CASSQDRDTQYF. The chain is built from TRBV4-1 and TRBJ2-3; D is unresolved. This CDR3 region has 12 residues. Deletions cut 0 bases from V and 5 bases from J, with 3 bases between. In germline, CDR1 is MGHRA, CDR2 YSYEKL.

The chain couples TRBV12-3 or TRBV12-4 to TRBJ1-2; D is unclear. Trimming removed 6 bases at V and 8 bases at J, with 7 bases between. This CDR3 is built from 10 residues. CDR3 residues: CASSGEGYTF. CDR3 in DNA: TGTGCCAGCAGCGGAGAGGGCTACACCTTC.

J is TRBJ2-2 and V is TRBV7-2; possibly TRBD1 for D (6 bases). CDR3 size: 16 residues. Trimming left V 1 base short and J 0 bases short, with 9 bases between. Germline CDR1 and CDR2: SGHTA and FQGNSA. CDR3 amino acids: CASSLGGPPNTGELFF. The CDR3 DNA is TGTGCCAGCAGCTTAGGGGGGCCTCCGAACACCGGGGAGCTGTTTTTT.